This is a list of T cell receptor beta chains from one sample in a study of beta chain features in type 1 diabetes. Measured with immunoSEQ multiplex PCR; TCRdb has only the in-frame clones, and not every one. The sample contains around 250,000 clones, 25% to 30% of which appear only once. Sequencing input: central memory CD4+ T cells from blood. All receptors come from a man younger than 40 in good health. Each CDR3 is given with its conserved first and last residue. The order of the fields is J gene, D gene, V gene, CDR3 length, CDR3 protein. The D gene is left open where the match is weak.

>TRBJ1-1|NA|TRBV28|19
CASSLLLQEKGQMDTEAFF
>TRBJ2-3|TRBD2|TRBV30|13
CAWGLAVPDTQYF
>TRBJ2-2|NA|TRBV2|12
CASTGNTGELFF
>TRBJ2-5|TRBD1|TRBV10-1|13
CASSGQGVETQYF
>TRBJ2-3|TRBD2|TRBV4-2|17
CASSLGLAGGLTDTQYF
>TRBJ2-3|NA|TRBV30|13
CAWRHPVTDTQYF
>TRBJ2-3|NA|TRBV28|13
CATQARSTDTQYF
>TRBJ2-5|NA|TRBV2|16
CASSEEATGRGETQYF
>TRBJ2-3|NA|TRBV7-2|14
CASRPPSGGDTQYF
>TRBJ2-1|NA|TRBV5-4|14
CASSVRGLRNEQFF
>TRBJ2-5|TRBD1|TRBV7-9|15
CASSFSTGGTETQYF
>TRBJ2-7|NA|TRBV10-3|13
CAIRGTATYEQYF
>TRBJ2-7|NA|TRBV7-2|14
CASTRVSRYGEQYF
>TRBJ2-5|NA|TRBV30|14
CAWRADTGAKTQYF
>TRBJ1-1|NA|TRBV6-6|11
CASTPGAEAFF
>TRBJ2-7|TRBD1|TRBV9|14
CASSSPGQTYEQYF
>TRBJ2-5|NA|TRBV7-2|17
CASSLAKARGDQETQYF
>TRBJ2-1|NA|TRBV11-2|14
CASSLEGPGYEQFF
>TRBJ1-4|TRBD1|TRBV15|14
CATSRDRGKEKLFF
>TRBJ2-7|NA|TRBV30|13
CAWRDYPGGEQYF
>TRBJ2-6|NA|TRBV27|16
CASSFQGFSGANVLTF
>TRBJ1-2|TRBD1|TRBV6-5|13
CASLGDRAYGYTF
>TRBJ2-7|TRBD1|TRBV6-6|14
CASSQNRGINEQYF
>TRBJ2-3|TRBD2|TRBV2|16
CASSVLSGRGTDTQYF
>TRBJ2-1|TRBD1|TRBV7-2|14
CASSFTGGSNEQFF
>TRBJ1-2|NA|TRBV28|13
CASNTSPNYGYTF
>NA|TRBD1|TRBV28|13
CASTRGGPYEQYF
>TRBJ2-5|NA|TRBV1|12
CTSSWTSGEQYF
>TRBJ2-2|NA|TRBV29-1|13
CSVLGPNTGELFF
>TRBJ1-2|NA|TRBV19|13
CASSMANNYGYTF
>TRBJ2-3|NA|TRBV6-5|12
CASSQDRRTQYF
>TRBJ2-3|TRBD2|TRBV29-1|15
CSVEGASGSTDTQYF
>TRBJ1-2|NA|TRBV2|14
CASSEGRAVYGYTF
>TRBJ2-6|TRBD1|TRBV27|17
CASSPLGTVSGANVLTF
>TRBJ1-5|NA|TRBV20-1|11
CSARGPQTQHF
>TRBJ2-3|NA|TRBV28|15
CASSLDVRGTDTQYF
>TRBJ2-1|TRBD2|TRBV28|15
CASSLASGPYNEQFF
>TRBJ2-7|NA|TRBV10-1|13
CASSRTATYEQYF
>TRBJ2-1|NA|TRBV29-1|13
CSVTRLAGAEQFF
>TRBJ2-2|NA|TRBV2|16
CASSVSAGSNTGELFF
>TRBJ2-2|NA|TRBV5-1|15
CASSPGTLHTGELFF
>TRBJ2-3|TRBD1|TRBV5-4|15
CASSSGTGITDTQYF
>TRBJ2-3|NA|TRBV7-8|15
CASSSPGMGTDTQYF
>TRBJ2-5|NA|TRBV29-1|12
CSADTRRETQYF
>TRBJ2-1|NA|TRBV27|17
CASSPPTQGYSYNEQFF
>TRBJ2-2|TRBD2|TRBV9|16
CASSVAEGRVAGELFF
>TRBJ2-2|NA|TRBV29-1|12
CSTGQRTGELFF
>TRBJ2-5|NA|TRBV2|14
CASGKRESEETQYF
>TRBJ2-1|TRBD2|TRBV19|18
CASSPRTSGRVSYNEQFF
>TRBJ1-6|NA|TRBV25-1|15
CASSADISYNSPLHF
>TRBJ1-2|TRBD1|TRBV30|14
CAWRGQGINYGYTF
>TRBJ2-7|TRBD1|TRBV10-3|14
CATTTGTGTYEQYF
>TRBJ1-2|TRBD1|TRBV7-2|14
CASSLGGQGYGYTF
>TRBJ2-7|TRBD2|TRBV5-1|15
CASSREGQSSYEQYF
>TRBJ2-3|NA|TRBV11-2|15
CASSPDRRHTDTQYF
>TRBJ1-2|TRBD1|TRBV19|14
CASSPPGTVRGYTF
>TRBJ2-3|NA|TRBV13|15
CASSLAQFGTDTQYF
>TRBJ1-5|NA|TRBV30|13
CAWSTRGDQPQHF
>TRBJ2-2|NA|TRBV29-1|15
CSGERIKGNTGELFF